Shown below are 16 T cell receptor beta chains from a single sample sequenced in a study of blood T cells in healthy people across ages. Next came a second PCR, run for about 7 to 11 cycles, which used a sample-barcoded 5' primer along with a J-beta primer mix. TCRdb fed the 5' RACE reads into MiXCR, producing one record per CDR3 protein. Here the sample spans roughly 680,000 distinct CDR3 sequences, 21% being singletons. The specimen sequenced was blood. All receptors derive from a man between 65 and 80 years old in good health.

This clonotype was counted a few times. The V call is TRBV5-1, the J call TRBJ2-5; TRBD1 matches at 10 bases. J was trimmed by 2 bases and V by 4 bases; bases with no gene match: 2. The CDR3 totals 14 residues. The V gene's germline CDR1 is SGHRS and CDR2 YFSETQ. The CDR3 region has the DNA TGCGCCAGCAGCGTGGACAGGGGGCAAGAGACCCAGTACTTC. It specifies CASSVDRGQETQYF.

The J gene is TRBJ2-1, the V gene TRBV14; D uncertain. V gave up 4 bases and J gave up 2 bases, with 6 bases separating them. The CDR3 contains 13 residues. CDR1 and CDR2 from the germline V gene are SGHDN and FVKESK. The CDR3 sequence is CASSPSTYNEQFF. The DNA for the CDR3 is TGTGCCAGCAGCCCTTCTACCTACAATGAGCAGTTCTTC.

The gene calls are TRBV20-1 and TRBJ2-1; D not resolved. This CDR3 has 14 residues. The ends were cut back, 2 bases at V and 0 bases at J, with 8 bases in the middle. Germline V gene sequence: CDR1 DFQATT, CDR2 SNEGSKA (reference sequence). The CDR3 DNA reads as TGCAGTGCTAGAAGCTCTGGCTCCTACAATGAGCAGTTCTTC. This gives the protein CSARSSGSYNEQFF.

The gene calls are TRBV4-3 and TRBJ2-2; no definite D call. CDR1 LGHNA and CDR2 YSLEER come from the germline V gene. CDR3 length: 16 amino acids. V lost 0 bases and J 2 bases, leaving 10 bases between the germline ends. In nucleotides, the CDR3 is TGCGCCAGCAGCCAAGACTCCACAGACAACACCGGGGAGCTGTTTTTT. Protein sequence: CASSQDSTDNTGELFF.

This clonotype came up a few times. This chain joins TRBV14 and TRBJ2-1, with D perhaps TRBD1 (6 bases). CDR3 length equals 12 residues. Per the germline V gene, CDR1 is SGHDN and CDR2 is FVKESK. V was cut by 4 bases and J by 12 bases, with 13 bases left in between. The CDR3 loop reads CASSPWGHLQFF. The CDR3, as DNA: TGTGCCAGCAGCCCCTGGGGGCATTTGCAGTTCTTC.

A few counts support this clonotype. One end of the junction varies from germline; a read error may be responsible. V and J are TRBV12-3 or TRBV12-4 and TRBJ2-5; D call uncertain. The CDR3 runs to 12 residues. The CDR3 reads CASSVHGETQYF. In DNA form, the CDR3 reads TGTGCCAGCAGTGTTCACGGAGAGACCCAGTACTTT.

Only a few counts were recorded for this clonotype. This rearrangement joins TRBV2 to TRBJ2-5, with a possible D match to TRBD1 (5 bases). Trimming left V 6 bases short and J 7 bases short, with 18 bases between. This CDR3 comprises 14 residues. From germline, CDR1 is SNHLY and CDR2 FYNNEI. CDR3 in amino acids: CASRPQSAGWTQYF. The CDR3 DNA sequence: TGTGCCAGCAGGCCCCAATCGGCAGGGTGGACCCAGTACTTC. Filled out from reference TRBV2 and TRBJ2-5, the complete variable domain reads EPEVTQTPSHQVTQMGQEVILRCVPISNHLYFYWYRQILGQKVEFLVSFYNNEISEKSEIFDDQFSVERPDGSNFTLKIRSTKLEDSAMYFCASRPQSAGWTQYFGPGTRLLVL.

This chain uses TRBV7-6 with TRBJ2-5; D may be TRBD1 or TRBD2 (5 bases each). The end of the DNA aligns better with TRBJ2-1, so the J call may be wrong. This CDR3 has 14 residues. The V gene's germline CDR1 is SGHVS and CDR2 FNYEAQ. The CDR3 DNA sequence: TGTGCCAGCAGCTTATTTCGGGACGACAATGAGCAGTTCTTC. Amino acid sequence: CASSLFRDDNEQFF.

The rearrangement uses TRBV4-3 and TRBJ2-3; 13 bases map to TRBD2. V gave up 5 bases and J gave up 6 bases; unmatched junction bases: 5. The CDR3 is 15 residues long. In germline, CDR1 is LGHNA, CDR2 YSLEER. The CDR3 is CASSRRTSGSDTQYF. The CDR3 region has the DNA TGCGCCAGCAGCAGAAGGACTAGCGGGAGTGATACGCAGTATTTT.

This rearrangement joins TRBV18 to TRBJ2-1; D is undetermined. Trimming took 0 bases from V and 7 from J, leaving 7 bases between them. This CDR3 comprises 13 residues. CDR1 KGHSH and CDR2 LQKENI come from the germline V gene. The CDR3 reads CASSPPVLNEQFF. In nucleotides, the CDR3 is TGTGCCAGCTCACCACCGGTATTGAATGAGCAGTTCTTC.

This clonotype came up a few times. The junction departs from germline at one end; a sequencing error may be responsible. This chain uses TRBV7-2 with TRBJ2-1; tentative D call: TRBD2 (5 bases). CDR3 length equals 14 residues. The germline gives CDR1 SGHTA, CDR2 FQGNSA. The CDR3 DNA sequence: TGTGCCAGCAGCCTGGAGGTCCACAGATCGGACTCCTCCTTC. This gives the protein CASSLEVHRSDSSF.

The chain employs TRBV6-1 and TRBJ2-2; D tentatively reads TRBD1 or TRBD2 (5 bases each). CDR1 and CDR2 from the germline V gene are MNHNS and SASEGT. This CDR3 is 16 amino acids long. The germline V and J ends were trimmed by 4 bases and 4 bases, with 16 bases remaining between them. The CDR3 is CASSVGTGTSTGELFF. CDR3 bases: TGTGCCAGCAGTGTAGGAACCGGGACCTCCACCGGGGAGCTGTTTTTT.

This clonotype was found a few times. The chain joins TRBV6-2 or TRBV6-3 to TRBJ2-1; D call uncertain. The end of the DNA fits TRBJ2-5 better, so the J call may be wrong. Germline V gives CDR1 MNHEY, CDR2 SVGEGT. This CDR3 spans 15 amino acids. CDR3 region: CASSYSISSRETQYF. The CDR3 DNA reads TGTGCCAGCAGTTACTCGATTTCTTCCCGTGAGACCCAGTACTTC.

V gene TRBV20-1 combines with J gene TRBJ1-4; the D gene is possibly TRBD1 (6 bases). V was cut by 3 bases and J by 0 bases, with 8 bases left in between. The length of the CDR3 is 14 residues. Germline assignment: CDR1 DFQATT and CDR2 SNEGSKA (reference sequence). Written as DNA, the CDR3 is TGCAGTGCTAGCGGGGGCTCAACTAATGAAAAACTGTTTTTT. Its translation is CSASGGSTNEKLFF.

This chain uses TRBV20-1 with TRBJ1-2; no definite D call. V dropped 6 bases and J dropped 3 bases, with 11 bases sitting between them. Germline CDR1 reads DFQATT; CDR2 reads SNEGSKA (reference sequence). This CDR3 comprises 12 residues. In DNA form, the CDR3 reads TGCAGTGCACCCCCCGGGGACTATGGCTACACCTTC. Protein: CSAPPGDYGYTF.

The DNA of the CDR3 is TGTGCCAGCAGCTTAAATTTGTCGAGGGGAAGGGAGACCCAGTACTTC. It codes for CASSLNLSRGRETQYF. The chain recombines TRBV7-8 with TRBJ2-5, with D possibly called TRBD1 or TRBD2 (5 bases each). Trimming removed 2 bases at V and 5 bases at J, with 18 bases between. Germline V gene data show CDR1 as SGHVS and CDR2 as FQNEAQ. The CDR3 totals 16 residues.